A selection of T cell receptor beta chains follows, all from one sample in a study of CD8 T cells in ankylosing spondylitis. TCRdb itself ran the 5' RACE reads through MiXCR, one entry per CDR3 protein. The table shows about 540,000 distinct CDR3 sequences, with over 9.5% occurring only once. Sequenced material: blood, either unsorted or a sorted T cell fraction (not recorded which). The origin of the receptors is a male donor with ankylosing spondylitis. The conserved cysteine and the conserved F or W are not part of the CDR3 here.

cdr3_aa: AISEEGGALGYT
j_call: TRBJ1-2
v_call: TRBV10-3

cdr3_aa: ASSPTLIGSETQY
j_call: TRBJ2-5
v_call: TRBV7-2

cdr3_aa: ASSSEPGQGDEKLF
j_call: TRBJ1-4
v_call: TRBV7-6

cdr3_aa: ATLPLRAGKDGYT
j_call: TRBJ1-2
v_call: TRBV7-8

cdr3_aa: ASSLISSMSYNEQF
j_call: TRBJ2-1
v_call: TRBV5-1

cdr3_aa: ASSIWGRENTEAF
j_call: TRBJ1-1
v_call: TRBV7-2

cdr3_aa: ASSEAGTGGEKLF
j_call: TRBJ1-4
v_call: TRBV2

cdr3_aa: SARSLDPGNEQF
j_call: TRBJ2-1
v_call: TRBV20-1

cdr3_aa: ASSDPKDGDNEQF
j_call: TRBJ2-1
v_call: TRBV25-1

cdr3_aa: ASSPRGGRDNEQF
j_call: TRBJ2-1
v_call: TRBV18

cdr3_aa: ASSMTTGGYSGNTIY
j_call: TRBJ1-3
v_call: TRBV7-2

cdr3_aa: ASSRQGDQETQY
j_call: TRBJ2-5
v_call: TRBV5-1

cdr3_aa: ASSLNRVGYGYT
j_call: TRBJ1-2
v_call: TRBV11-3

cdr3_aa: ASSNASWRYT
j_call: TRBJ1-2
v_call: TRBV18

cdr3_aa: ASSLVGGLNYGYT
j_call: TRBJ1-2
v_call: TRBV5-5

cdr3_aa: ASTGTTQGETQY
j_call: TRBJ2-5
v_call: TRBV5-1

cdr3_aa: ASSRNGQGTGNIQY
j_call: TRBJ2-4
v_call: TRBV5-6

cdr3_aa: ASSLGSSGYNEQF
j_call: TRBJ2-1
v_call: TRBV11-2

cdr3_aa: ASRLAGGGQY
j_call: TRBJ2-7
v_call: TRBV28

cdr3_aa: ASSVRQTTDTQY
j_call: TRBJ2-3
v_call: TRBV9

cdr3_aa: ASSFQGTGELF
j_call: TRBJ2-2
v_call: TRBV18

cdr3_aa: AMSRTSRTDTQY
j_call: TRBJ2-3
v_call: TRBV2

cdr3_aa: ASSPFGTSGRDVYNTGELF
j_call: TRBJ2-2
v_call: TRBV11-2

cdr3_aa: ASRPTGMGGYT
j_call: TRBJ1-2
v_call: TRBV7-2

cdr3_aa: ASRWTGGGTGELF
j_call: TRBJ2-2
v_call: TRBV12-3/TRBV12-4

cdr3_aa: ASRGLGLSEAF
j_call: TRBJ1-1
v_call: TRBV19

cdr3_aa: ASSKTGEGAQY
j_call: TRBJ2-5
v_call: TRBV12-3/TRBV12-4

cdr3_aa: ASSQVNYGYT
j_call: TRBJ1-2
v_call: TRBV14

cdr3_aa: ASSQDLRTEAF
j_call: TRBJ1-1
v_call: TRBV3-1

cdr3_aa: ASSLAVANYGYT
j_call: TRBJ1-2
v_call: TRBV7-2

cdr3_aa: ASSAGAGGIEQY
j_call: TRBJ2-7
v_call: TRBV12-3/TRBV12-4

cdr3_aa: ASSLTGSEQF
j_call: TRBJ2-1
v_call: TRBV7-9

cdr3_aa: ASMGGGSGANVLT
j_call: TRBJ2-6
v_call: TRBV11-3

cdr3_aa: ASSLTWAQSGEQY
j_call: TRBJ2-7
v_call: TRBV5-6

cdr3_aa: ATSDLDRSNGNEQF
j_call: TRBJ2-1
v_call: TRBV24-1

cdr3_aa: ASSLAGGLQETQY
j_call: TRBJ2-5
v_call: TRBV5-6

cdr3_aa: ATRRNIGQLNTEAF
j_call: TRBJ1-1
v_call: TRBV5-1

cdr3_aa: ASSLPGAPQGDTQY
j_call: TRBJ2-3
v_call: TRBV7-9

cdr3_aa: SARDEDSGTDTQY
j_call: TRBJ2-3
v_call: TRBV20-1

cdr3_aa: ASGLNWDKTYEQY
j_call: TRBJ2-7
v_call: TRBV5-6

cdr3_aa: ASSSGTSGTTDTQY
j_call: TRBJ2-3
v_call: TRBV5-1

cdr3_aa: SAGQRGGETQY
j_call: TRBJ2-5
v_call: TRBV20-1

cdr3_aa: AWRGEEGAGNEQY
j_call: TRBJ2-7
v_call: TRBV30

cdr3_aa: SVGQGQNSPLH
j_call: TRBJ1-6
v_call: TRBV29-1

cdr3_aa: ASRLTSGRVHEQF
j_call: TRBJ2-1
v_call: TRBV4-1

cdr3_aa: ASSLAWGDGGYT
j_call: TRBJ1-2
v_call: TRBV7-9